The 3 T cell receptor beta chains below come from one sample, sequenced in a study of molecular identifiers for immune sequencing clone quantification. One entry per CDR3 protein, called by TCRdb with MiXCR from the PCR reads. Among approximately 97,000 distinct CDR3 sequences, 30% to 45% were seen once, and the ten largest hold about a tenth. Source material: naive CD8+ T cells from blood, with Jurkat cell RNA spiked in. Subset indicated: FACS-sorted CD8+CD4-CCR7+CD45RA+ naive T cells. The receptor source for this set is a human donor in good health. Some libraries in this study had Jurkat cell RNA spiked in.

This clonotype was counted a few times. V is TRBV6-6 and J is TRBJ2-1, with D possibly being TRBD1 or TRBD2 (5 bases each). Trimming stripped 10 bases from V and 5 bases from J, with 12 bases between. Germline loops: CDR1 MNHNY, CDR2 SVGAGI (reference sequence). The CDR3 is made up of 12 amino acids. As DNA, the CDR3 is TGTGCCACCGGGACGCTTAACAATGAGCAGTTCTTC. Residues: CATGTLNNEQFF.

To note about this clonotype: In this CDR3 the conserved last residue, phenylalanine or tryptophan, is missing, so a read error is likely. The rearrangement joins TRBV4-3 to TRBJ2-3; no definite D call. V lost 1 base and J 1 base, leaving 12 bases between the germline ends. Germline V CDR1 and CDR2: LGHNA, YSLEER. This CDR3 spans 16 amino acids. The CDR3 sequence: CASSQAFIERTDTQYS. The CDR3 bases are TGCGCCAGCAGCCAAGCATTTATTGAGCGCACAGATACGCAGTATTCT.

V is TRBV11-1 and J is TRBJ2-3, with D perhaps matching TRBD1 (5 bases). The CDR3 runs 12 residues. The germline gives CDR1 SGHAT, CDR2 FQDESV (reference sequence). The CDR3 is CASRGGADTQYF. CDR3 DNA sequence: TGTGCTTCTAGGGGTGGCGCAGATACGCAGTATTTT.